Following are 16 T cell receptor beta chains from one sample sequenced in a study of T cell responses to AZD1222 COVID-19 vaccine. Profiling relied on immunoSEQ multiplex PCR, and the TCRdb table lists in-frame clones only, not all of them. Of 100,000 to 150,000 clones in the sample, around 83% are singletons; the top ten hold around 27%. Sequencing was performed on peripheral blood, taken 28 days after the second AZD1222 dose. Receptors were obtained from an adult who received the AZD1222 COVID-19 vaccine.

The CDR3 sequence: CASSPPSGAGEAFF. In nucleotides, the CDR3 is TGTGCCAGCTCACCACCTTCCGGGGCGGGTGAAGCTTTCTTT. V is TRBV18 and J is TRBJ1-1; the D gene is possibly TRBD1 (5 bases). The CDR3 runs to 14 residues. The ends were cut back, 0 bases at V and 7 bases at J, with 12 bases in the middle. Germline loops: CDR1 KGHSH, CDR2 LQKENI.

The chain is built from TRBV27 and TRBJ1-6; the D gene is possibly TRBD1 (5 bases). Germline CDR1 is MNHEY and CDR2 is SMNVEV (reference sequence). CDR3 length: 14 residues. Trimming took 3 bases from V and 9 from J, leaving 12 bases between them. This chain's CDR3 is CASSFKGRGSPLHF. The CDR3 nucleotides are TGTGCCAGCAGTTTCAAGGGGCGCGGTTCACCCCTCCACTTT.

This clone has a single count. The genes are TRBV7-8 and TRBJ1-5, with a tentative D call TRBD1 (5 bases). V dropped 3 bases and J dropped 0 bases, with 9 bases sitting between them. Germline CDR1 is SGHVS and CDR2 is FQNEAQ. The CDR3 loop spans 15 amino acids. CDR3 residues: CASSFGGASNQPQHF. In DNA, the CDR3 is TGTGCCAGCAGCTTCGGCGGGGCTAGCAATCAGCCCCAGCATTTT.

This chain joins TRBV4-1 and TRBJ1-1; a possible D gene is TRBD1 (6 bases). Trimming took 1 base from V and 1 from J, leaving 16 bases between them. The CDR3 extends over 17 amino acids. The germline gives CDR1 MGHRA, CDR2 YSYEKL. The DNA of the CDR3 is TGCGCCAGCAGCCAAGGAAGGTGGGGGACAAAGAACACTGAAGCTTTCTTT. Protein sequence: CASSQGRWGTKNTEAFF.

CDR3 in amino acids: CASSAVAGVRTDTQYF. For the CDR3, the DNA is TGTGCCAGCAGCGCCGTAGCGGGGGTGAGGACAGATACGCAGTATTTT. This chain links TRBV9 with TRBJ2-3; 9 bases fit TRBD2. CDR3 size: 16 residues. Germline CDR1 and CDR2: SGDLS and YYNGEE. The V and J ends lost 3 bases and 3 bases, in that order; junction bases with no gene match: 8.

This clone was found once. V is TRBV7-2 and J is TRBJ2-3; D unresolved. CDR3 length: 15 residues. Germline loops: CDR1 SGHTA, CDR2 FQGNSA. With 5 bases removed from V and 2 bases from J, the gap between germline ends came to 14 bases. The DNA of the CDR3 is TGTGCCAGCAGCCGTAGCCGGGCCAACACAGATACGCAGTATTTT. It translates to CASSRSRANTDTQYF.

The chain couples TRBV15 to TRBJ2-7; D is ambiguous. V gave up 0 bases and J gave up 6 bases, with 6 bases separating them. The CDR3 contains 12 residues. From germline, CDR1 is LNHNV and CDR2 YYDKDF (reference sequence). Written as DNA, the CDR3 is TGTGCCACCAGCAGAGATAAAGGCGAGCAGTACTTC. It codes for CATSRDKGEQYF.

The chain has TRBV2 and TRBJ1-5; 7 nucleotides line up with TRBD1. The CDR3 has 15 residues. CDR1 is SNHLY and CDR2 is FYNNEI in the germline V gene. V lost 7 bases, J lost 7 bases, and 13 bases stayed unmatched. CDR3 sequence: CASILQTGIGQPQHF. Written as DNA, the CDR3 is TGTGCCAGCATACTCCAGACAGGGATAGGCCAGCCCCAGCATTTT.

V gene TRBV30 combines with J gene TRBJ2-1; D not certain. Germline CDR1 reads GTSNPN; CDR2 reads SVGIG (reference sequence). This CDR3 region has 11 residues. The V end was cut by 3 bases, the J end by 10 bases, with 10 bases between. CDR3 bases: TGTGCCTGGAGGCAACCTAGAGAGCAGTTCTTC. Protein: CAWRQPREQFF.

The gene calls are TRBV7-2 and TRBJ2-1; D could derive from TRBD1 or TRBD2 (5 bases each). CDR1 and CDR2 from the germline V gene are SGHTA and FQGNSA. V was trimmed by 8 bases and J by 2 bases, leaving 7 bases between them. There are 12 residues in the CDR3. The CDR3, as DNA: TGTGCCAGCGGGGGTACCTACAATGAGCAGTTCTTC. Protein product: CASGGTYNEQFF.

The chain carries TRBV18 and TRBJ1-6; D possibly corresponds to TRBD1 (5 bases). Germline V gene sequence: CDR1 KGHSH, CDR2 LQKENI. CDR3 size: 15 residues. V lost 2 bases and J 14 bases, leaving 19 bases between the germline ends. DNA of the CDR3: TGTGCCAGCTCACCATCCGGGACCTATCCATTCACCCTCCACTTT. Translating it yields CASSPSGTYPFTLHF. The variable domain in full, completed from reference TRBV18 and TRBJ1-6, reads NAGVMQNPRHLVRRRGQEARLRCSPMKGHSHVYWYRQLPEEGLKFMVYLQKENIIDESGMPKERFSAEFPKEGPSILRIQQVVRGDSAAYFCASSPSGTYPFTLHFGNGTRLTVT.

Here the CDR3 reads CAWSVTRGGNQPQHF. CDR3 DNA sequence: TGTGCCTGGAGTGTCACCAGGGGTGGTAATCAGCCCCAGCATTTT. This chain connects TRBV30 to TRBJ1-5; D possibly corresponds to TRBD1 (6 bases). Germline lookup yields CDR1 GTSNPN and CDR2 SVGIG (reference sequence). The CDR3 spans 15 residues. V dropped 0 bases and J dropped 4 bases, with 13 bases sitting between them. The variable domain in full, completed from reference TRBV30 and TRBJ1-5, reads SQTIHQWPATLVQPVGSPLSLECTVEGTSNPNLYWYRQAAGRGLQLLFYSVGIGQISSEVPQNLSASRPQDRQFILSSKKLLLSDSGFYLCAWSVTRGGNQPQHFGDGTRLSIL.

The chain has TRBV7-2 and TRBJ1-1, with a weak D call TRBD1 (5 bases). The V end was cut by 5 bases, the J end by 0 bases, with 16 bases between. The CDR3 runs to 16 residues. Germline V gene sequence: CDR1 SGHTA, CDR2 FQGNSA. For the CDR3, the DNA is TGTGCCAGCAGCCCTTCTCACAGGTTAATGAACACTGAAGCTTTCTTT. Residues: CASSPSHRLMNTEAFF.

This rearrangement joins TRBV7-2 to TRBJ2-7, with 9 bases fitting TRBD2. The junction had 4 bases not matched to a gene; V was cut back by 2 bases and J by 2 bases. This CDR3 region has 15 residues. The germline gives CDR1 SGHTA, CDR2 FQGNSA. The DNA of the CDR3 is TGTGCCAGCAGCTTACTAGCGGGGCCAGCCTACGAGCAGTACTTC. This sequence encodes CASSLLAGPAYEQYF.

The chain is built from TRBV2 and TRBJ2-7, with 11 positions matching TRBD1. CDR1 is SNHLY and CDR2 is FYNNEI in the germline V gene. The CDR3 runs 16 residues. Trimming took 5 bases from V and 6 from J; bases not matched to a gene: 12. The CDR3 reads CASSSNPGTGGTEQYF. In DNA, the CDR3 is TGTGCCAGCAGTAGCAATCCCGGGACAGGGGGGACCGAGCAGTACTTC.

The chain recombines TRBV20-1 with TRBJ1-5, with TRBD1 as a possible D gene (5 bases). V dropped 3 bases and J dropped 3 bases, with 18 bases sitting between them. Germline V CDR1 and CDR2: DFQATT, SNEGSKA (reference sequence). There are 16 residues in the CDR3. CDR3 DNA: TGCAGTGCTAGTCAGCTGGGCAGGGTGAACAATCAGCCCCAGCATTTT. This encodes CSASQLGRVNNQPQHF.